The next 21 T cell receptor beta chains were all read from a single sample in a study of T cell responses to AZD1222 COVID-19 vaccine. Data came from immunoSEQ multiplex PCR; TCRdb stores just in-frame clones and leaves some out. Here the sample spans 150,000 or so clones, approximately 90% being singletons. This sample comprised peripheral blood, obtained on day 0 of AZD1222 vaccination. The receptor set was obtained from an adult in good health.

This chain joins TRBV11-2 and TRBJ1-1; tentatively, D is TRBD1 (5 bases). There are 13 residues in the CDR3. Trimming took 0 bases from V and 10 from J, leaving 12 bases between them. CDR1 is SGHAT, CDR2 FQNNGV, per germline. DNA for the CDR3: TGTGCCAGCAGCTTAGAGGGGACCCGTGGAGCTTTCTTT. It specifies CASSLEGTRGAFF.

The chain combines TRBV28 with TRBJ1-5, with 8 bases matching TRBD1. CDR3 length: 23 amino acids. Germline loops: CDR1 MDHEN, CDR2 SYDVKM. V trimming: 5 bases; J trimming: 4 bases; junction bases outside the gene matches: 31. CDR3 nucleotide sequence: TGTGCCAGCAGTGATCTTTTTTTTACGACCGGGACAGGCGGAATAGCCAAGAATCAGCCCCAGCATTTT. It translates to CASSDLFFTTGTGGIAKNQPQHF.

The chain's CDR3 is CASSVWGRLDLRTEAFF. For the CDR3, the DNA is TGTGCCAGCAGCGTATGGGGAAGGCTCGATCTTCGGACTGAAGCTTTCTTT. The genes are TRBV9 and TRBJ1-1; D uncertain. Germline lookup yields CDR1 SGDLS and CDR2 YYNGEE. This CDR3 has 17 residues. V lost 1 base to trimming and J lost 5 bases, with 21 bases between them.

The chain recombines TRBV5-4 with TRBJ2-1; possible D gene TRBD1, 6 bases. The germline V and J ends were trimmed by 5 bases and 7 bases, with 16 bases remaining between them. The CDR3 consists of 14 residues. Germline CDR1 is SGHNT and CDR2 is YYREEE (reference sequence). For the CDR3, the DNA is TGTGCCAGCAGATTACGAGGGGGTTCTAATGAGCAGTTCTTC. Protein product: CASRLRGGSNEQFF.

The rearrangement uses TRBV19 and TRBJ1-3; TRBD1 aligns across 7 bases. In germline, CDR1 is LNHDA, CDR2 SQIVND (reference sequence). V was pared by 2 bases and J by 0 bases, with 7 bases of the junction left unmatched. The CDR3 totals 17 residues. CDR3 residues: CASSITGVGFSGNTIYF. CDR3 nucleotide sequence: TGTGCCAGTAGTATAACAGGGGTCGGCTTCTCTGGAAACACCATATATTTT.

V and J are TRBV19 and TRBJ1-1; tentatively, D is TRBD1 (6 bases). Germline-derived CDR1 and CDR2 are LNHDA and SQIVND (reference sequence). Trimming removed 3 bases at V and 2 bases at J, with 10 bases between. The CDR3 has 14 amino acids. CDR3 DNA: TGTGCCAGTAGTATCGTGGGGGCCAACACTGAAGCTTTCTTT. This translates into CASSIVGANTEAFF.

The rearrangement links TRBV6-1 to TRBJ1-5, with a possible D match to TRBD1 (5 bases). The ends were cut back, 0 bases at V and 2 bases at J, with 8 bases in the middle. The CDR3 length is 15 residues. From germline, CDR1 is MNHNS and CDR2 SASEGT. The CDR3 DNA is TGTGCCAGCAGTGAAGCGGGGGGACGCAATCAGCCCCAGCATTTT. Encoded protein: CASSEAGGRNQPQHF.

The chain combines TRBV19 with TRBJ1-2; D remains ambiguous. Germline V gives CDR1 LNHDA, CDR2 SQIVND (reference sequence). V shed 6 bases and J shed 8 bases, with 16 bases lying between them. This CDR3 has 13 amino acids. The DNA of the CDR3 is TGTGCCAGTAGCTCCTTCGAAGACCGAGGCTACACCTTC. This gives the protein CASSSFEDRGYTF.

This clone was recorded a few times. The V call is TRBV5-4, the J call TRBJ2-2; tentatively, D is TRBD2 (5 bases). The CDR3 runs to 17 residues. Germline CDR1 SGHNT, CDR2 YYREEE (reference sequence). The V end lost 2 bases, the J end lost 4 bases, and 18 bases lay between the germline ends. The CDR3 region is CASSLHVGAQFTGELFF. Written as DNA, the CDR3 is TGTGCCAGCAGCTTACATGTGGGAGCCCAGTTCACCGGGGAGCTGTTTTTT.

This chain uses TRBV11-2 with TRBJ2-1; 12 nucleotides line up with TRBD2. Per germline, CDR1 SGHAT and CDR2 FQNNGV. J lost 9 bases, V lost 5 bases, and 8 bases had no gene match. CDR3 size: 15 residues. The CDR3 is CASSATSGRRGEQFF. CDR3 DNA sequence: TGTGCCAGCAGCGCCACTAGCGGGAGGCGCGGTGAGCAGTTCTTC. The whole variable domain, filled in from reference TRBV11-2 and TRBJ2-1, reads EAGVAQSPRYKIIEKRQSVAFWCNPISGHATLYWYQQILGQGPKLLIQFQNNGVVDDSQLPKDRFSAERLKGVDSTLKIQPAKLEDSAVYLCASSATSGRRGEQFFGPGTRLTVL.

The chain carries TRBV4-2 and TRBJ1-6; tentative D call: TRBD1 (6 bases). CDR1 is LGHNA, CDR2 YNFKEQ, per germline. V was cut by 8 bases and J by 9 bases, with 11 bases left in between. This CDR3 is built from 12 residues. The CDR3 DNA is TGTGCCAGCGCACAGGGTAGTTCACCCCTCCACTTT. Translation gives CASAQGSSPLHF.

The CDR3 nucleotides read TGTGCCAGCAGCCCTAACCCGAGCGCTGAAGCTTTCTTT. This sequence encodes CASSPNPSAEAFF. The chain carries TRBV7-3 and TRBJ1-1; no reliable D call. Germline V gene data show CDR1 as SGHTA and CDR2 as FQGTGA. This CDR3 comprises 13 residues. The V gene lost 5 bases and the J gene lost 6 bases, with 13 bases spanning the gap.

This chain uses TRBV19 with TRBJ1-1; 11 nucleotides agree with TRBD1. Trimming cost V 5 bases and J 6 bases; bases outside gene matches: 2. Germline V gene lookup returns CDR1 LNHDA and CDR2 SQIVND (reference sequence). The CDR3 loop spans 13 amino acids. The CDR3, as DNA: TGTGCCAGTAGTGGACAGGGGGCTGCTGAAGCTTTCTTT. The encoded protein is CASSGQGAAEAFF.

The genes are TRBV5-6 and TRBJ2-1; TRBD2 matches 12 bases. The germline V gene encodes CDR1 SGHDT and CDR2 YYEEEE. This CDR3 spans 16 amino acids. V lost 3 bases to trimming and J lost 9 bases; unmatched junction nucleotides: 10. Written as DNA, the CDR3 is TGTGCCAGCAGCTGCCGGACTAGCGGGAATGAAGGTGAGCAGTTCTTC. Encoded protein: CASSCRTSGNEGEQFF.

J is TRBJ2-7 and V is TRBV6-5; the match to TRBD1 covers 9 bases. The CDR3 totals 15 residues. The germline gives CDR1 MNHEY, CDR2 SVGAGI. Trimming took 7 bases from V and 9 from J; bases not matched to a gene: 16. CDR3 region: CASTLQWDRAARQYF. CDR3 nucleotides: TGTGCCAGCACCCTACAGTGGGACAGGGCCGCGCGGCAGTACTTC.

The rearrangement uses TRBV9 and TRBJ2-3; TRBD2 matches at 9 bases. The trim removed 4 bases at V and 3 bases at J, leaving 3 bases unmatched. The CDR3 runs to 14 residues. Germline values: CDR1 SGDLS, CDR2 YYNGEE. The CDR3 reads CASSSGRRTDTQYF. DNA of the CDR3: TGTGCCAGCAGCAGCGGGAGGAGGACAGATACGCAGTATTTT.

V is TRBV7-2 and J is TRBJ2-3; 8 positions agree with TRBD1. CDR1 and CDR2 (germline): SGHTA, FQGNSA. The CDR3 runs to 14 residues. V shed 6 bases, J shed 5 bases, and the junction held 7 bases outside the gene matches. The CDR3 nucleotides are TGTGCCAGCAGGGCAGGGGGCGCTTTAGATACGCAGTATTTT. Its translation: CASRAGGALDTQYF.

This chain connects TRBV2 to TRBJ2-2, with D perhaps matching TRBD2 (7 bases). Deletions cut 11 bases from V and 3 bases from J, with 19 bases between. This CDR3 has 15 residues. Germline V gene sequence: CDR1 SNHLY, CDR2 FYNNEI. This CDR3 is CASSTEGGDTGELFF. CDR3 bases: TGTGCCTCTTCCACGGAGGGGGGGGACACCGGGGAGCTGTTTTTT.

The J gene is TRBJ1-5, the V gene TRBV24-1; the D is unclear. Trimming removed 6 bases at V and 4 bases at J, with 6 bases between. CDR3 length equals 12 residues. Germline-derived CDR1 and CDR2 are KGHDR and SFDVKD. The DNA of the CDR3 is TGTGCCACCAGTACATATAATCAGCCCCAGCATTTT. It is translated as CATSTYNQPQHF.

The rearrangement links TRBV5-4 to TRBJ2-1, with D possibly TRBD2 on 5 matching bases. This CDR3 region has 18 residues. The V and J ends lost 0 bases and 0 bases respectively, with 16 bases between them. The germline V gene has CDR1 SGHNT and CDR2 YYREEE (reference sequence). The CDR3 nucleotides read TGTGCCAGCAGCTTGGTGGGTCTAGCAAAGGCCTCCTACAATGAGCAGTTCTTC. This sequence encodes CASSLVGLAKASYNEQFF.

The J gene is TRBJ1-2, the V gene TRBV28, with 9 bases fitting TRBD1. Per germline, CDR1 MDHEN and CDR2 SYDVKM. This CDR3 has 13 residues. Unmatched junction bases numbered 6, after V lost 10 bases and J lost 3 bases. CDR3 protein: CATTGTGYYGYTF. Written as DNA, the CDR3 is TGTGCCACAACCGGGACAGGGTACTATGGCTACACCTTC.